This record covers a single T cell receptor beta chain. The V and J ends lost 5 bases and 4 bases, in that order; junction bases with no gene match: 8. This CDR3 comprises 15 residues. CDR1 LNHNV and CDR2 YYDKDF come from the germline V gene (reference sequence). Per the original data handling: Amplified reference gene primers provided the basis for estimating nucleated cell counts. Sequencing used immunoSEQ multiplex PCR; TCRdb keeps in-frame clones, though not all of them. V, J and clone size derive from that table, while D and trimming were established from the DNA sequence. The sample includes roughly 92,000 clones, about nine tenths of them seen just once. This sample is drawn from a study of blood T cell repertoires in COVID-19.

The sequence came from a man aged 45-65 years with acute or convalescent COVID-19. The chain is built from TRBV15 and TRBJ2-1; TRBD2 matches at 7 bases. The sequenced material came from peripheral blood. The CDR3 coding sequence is TGTGCCACCAGCCTGAATAGCGGGCTTTACAATGAGCAGTTCTTC. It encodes CATSLNSGLYNEQFF.